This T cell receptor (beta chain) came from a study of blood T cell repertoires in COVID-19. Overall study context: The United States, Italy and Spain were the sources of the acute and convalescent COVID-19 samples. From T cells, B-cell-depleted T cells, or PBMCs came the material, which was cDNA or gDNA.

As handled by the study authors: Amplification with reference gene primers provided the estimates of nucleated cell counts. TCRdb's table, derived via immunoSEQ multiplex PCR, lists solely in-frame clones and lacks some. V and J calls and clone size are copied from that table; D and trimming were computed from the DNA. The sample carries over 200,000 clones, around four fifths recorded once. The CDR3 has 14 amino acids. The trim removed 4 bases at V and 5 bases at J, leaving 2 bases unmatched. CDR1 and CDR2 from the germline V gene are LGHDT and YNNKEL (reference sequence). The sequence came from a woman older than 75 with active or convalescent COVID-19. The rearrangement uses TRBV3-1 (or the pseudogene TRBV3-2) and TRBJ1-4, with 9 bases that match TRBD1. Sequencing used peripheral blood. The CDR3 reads CASSPGTGNEKLFF. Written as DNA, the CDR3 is TGTGCCAGCAGCCCCGGGACAGGGAATGAAAAACTGTTTTTT.